Listed here are 32 T cell receptor beta chains from one sample, sequenced in a study of blood T cell repertoires in COVID-19. Assay: immunoSEQ multiplex PCR; the TCRdb copy retains only in-frame clones and omits some. The top ten hold about 10% of the sample, which has some 170,000 clones, about four fifths seen once. Sequencing used peripheral blood. The receptors derive from a woman between 35 and 50 years old with COVID-19, enrolled during active disease.

The genes are TRBV6-6 and TRBJ2-3; D is possibly TRBD2 (7 bases). Trimming took 2 bases from V and 5 from J, leaving 14 bases between them. CDR3 length: 15 amino acids. Germline V gene lookup returns CDR1 MNHNY and CDR2 SVGAGI (reference sequence). The CDR3 sequence is CASSYGGGRVDTQYF. In DNA, the CDR3 is TGTGCCAGCAGTTACGGGGGGGGCCGGGTAGATACGCAGTATTTT.

The chain recombines TRBV6-5 with TRBJ2-5; TRBD1 is a possible D gene (6 bases). Germline V gene lookup returns CDR1 MNHEY and CDR2 SVGAGI. V lost 5 bases and J 7 bases, leaving 20 bases between the germline ends. This CDR3 comprises 15 residues. The CDR3 nucleotides are TGTGCCAGCAGTACTAACCGACAGGCGGGTAGGACCCAGTACTTC. Translation gives CASSTNRQAGRTQYF.

The CDR3 loop reads CAWKAGNTEAFF. In nucleotides, the CDR3 is TGTGCCTGGAAAGCCGGGAACACTGAAGCTTTCTTT. The chain joins TRBV30 to TRBJ1-1; no clear D gene. Trimming removed 4 bases at V and 1 base at J, with 7 bases between. The germline V gene encodes CDR1 GTSNPN and CDR2 SVGIG (reference sequence). The CDR3 has 12 residues. The full variable domain, its missing parts supplied by reference TRBV30 and TRBJ1-1, is SQTIHQWPATLVQPVGSPLSLECTVEGTSNPNLYWYRQAAGRGLQLLFYSVGIGQISSEVPQNLSASRPQDRQFILSSKKLLLSDSGFYLCAWKAGNTEAFFGQGTRLTVV.

The V call is TRBV7-9, the J call TRBJ1-2; 10 bases align to TRBD1. Germline V gene sequence: CDR1 SEHNR, CDR2 FQNEAQ (reference sequence). Trimming took 7 bases from V and 5 from J; bases not matched to a gene: 10. The CDR3 loop spans 15 amino acids. CDR3 loop: CASTLDRGRGYGYTF. The CDR3 nucleotides are TGTGCCAGCACCCTCGACAGGGGGCGCGGGTATGGCTACACCTTC.

The CDR3 region is CASSISIYDTQYF. Written as DNA, the CDR3 is TGTGCCAGCAGTATTTCTATATATGATACGCAGTATTTT. The chain uses TRBV27 and TRBJ2-3; D ambiguous. V lost 5 bases and J lost 6, with 12 bases in between. Germline loops: CDR1 MNHEY, CDR2 SMNVEV (reference sequence). This CDR3 is 13 amino acids long.

The rearrangement joins TRBV3-1 (or the pseudogene TRBV3-2) to TRBJ1-2; the match to TRBD1 covers 8 bases. The CDR3 is 14 residues long. Germline loops: CDR1 LGHDT, CDR2 YNNKEL (reference sequence). Trimming removed 4 bases from V and 6 bases from J; junction bases left unmatched: 7. DNA for the CDR3: TGTGCCAGCAGCCGTACAGGGGGGTCAGATGGCTACACCTTC. It yields the protein CASSRTGGSDGYTF.

The chain employs TRBV28 and TRBJ1-6; D remains ambiguous. Germline V gives CDR1 MDHEN, CDR2 SYDVKM. Deletions cut 3 bases from V and 8 bases from J, with 14 bases between. This CDR3 comprises 15 residues. This CDR3 reads CASSFSVMGDSPLHF. For the CDR3, the DNA is TGTGCCAGCAGTTTCTCTGTGATGGGCGATTCACCCCTCCACTTT.

This chain uses TRBV5-1 with TRBJ2-7; TRBD2 is a possible D gene (6 bases). V shed 1 base and J shed 0 bases, with 8 bases lying between them. The CDR3 spans 14 residues. Looked up from germline, CDR1 is SGHRS and CDR2 is YFSETQ. This CDR3 is CASSLSGSSYEQYF. CDR3 DNA sequence: TGCGCCAGCAGCTTGAGCGGGTCCTCCTACGAGCAGTACTTC.

V is TRBV7-9 and J is TRBJ2-3; no clear D. The CDR3 contains 15 residues. V was clipped by 2 bases and J by 0 bases, with 9 bases between them. Germline values: CDR1 SEHNR, CDR2 FQNEAQ (reference sequence). CDR3 DNA: TGTGCCAGCAGCTTAAGGCGGTCAAGCACAGATACGCAGTATTTT. Its translation is CASSLRRSSTDTQYF.

V gene TRBV7-3 combines with J gene TRBJ2-1; 7 bases fit TRBD2. The CDR3 sequence is 15 residues long. Trimming cost V 6 bases and J 4 bases; bases outside gene matches: 9. Germline-derived CDR1 and CDR2 are SGHTA and FQGTGA. CDR3 nucleotide sequence: TGTGCCAGCAGTCTAGGACTAGGAAATTACAATGAGCAGTTCTTC. Protein product: CASSLGLGNYNEQFF.

The chain is built from TRBV5-1 and TRBJ1-1; D gene uncertain. The germline V gene encodes CDR1 SGHRS and CDR2 YFSETQ. This CDR3 spans 16 amino acids. V shed 4 bases and J shed 1 base, with 17 bases lying between them. CDR3 DNA: TGCGCCAGCAGCCCCGAGGTGACGGGAAAGAACACTGAAGCTTTCTTT. Encoded protein: CASSPEVTGKNTEAFF. Full variable domain (remainder filled in from reference TRBV5-1 and TRBJ1-1): KAGVTQTPRYLIKTRGQQVTLSCSPISGHRSVSWYQQTPGQGLQFLFEYFSETQRNKGNFPGRFSGRQFSNSRSEMNVSTLELGDSALYLCASSPEVTGKNTEAFFGQGTRLTVV.

This chain connects TRBV23-1 to TRBJ2-7; 7 bases align to TRBD1. TRBV23-1 is noted as an ORF with a role that remains uncertain. The CDR3 is 16 amino acids. The V segment lost 0 bases and the J segment 5 bases; nucleotides outside the gene matches: 10. The CDR3 DNA is TGCGCCAGCAGTCAATCGTCTGTGACAGGGTACGACGAGCAGTACTTC. Translating it yields CASSQSSVTGYDEQYF.

For this clone: One end of the junction fails to match germline, which may point to a read error. V and J are TRBV19 and TRBJ2-3; TRBD1 matches 7 bases. The CDR3 covers 12 residues. Germline values: CDR1 LNHDA, CDR2 SQIVND (reference sequence). The CDR3 sequence: CASSAFRGKQNF. CDR3 DNA: TGTGCCAGTAGTGCCTTCAGGGGGAAGCAGAATTTT.

This clone came up many times. The V call is TRBV5-4, the J call TRBJ2-7, with 9 bases fitting TRBD1. This CDR3 is 17 amino acids long. Germline V gene sequence: CDR1 SGHNT, CDR2 YYREEE (reference sequence). Trimming took 3 bases from V and 7 from J; bases not matched to a gene: 17. The CDR3 here is CASSYDRGILKMDEQYF. The CDR3 DNA is TGTGCCAGCAGCTACGACAGGGGGATTTTAAAGATGGATGAGCAGTACTTC. Full variable domain (outside the CDR3, taken from reference TRBV5-4 and TRBJ2-7): ETGVTQSPTHLIKTRGQQVTLRCSSQSGHNTVSWYQQALGQGPQFIFQYYREEENGRGNFPPRFSGLQFPNYSSELNVNALELDDSALYLCASSYDRGILKMDEQYFGPGTRLTVT.

The rearrangement links TRBV7-9 to TRBJ1-4; TRBD1 agrees at 7 bases. V dropped 5 bases and J dropped 6; count of bases not matched to a gene: 12. This CDR3 comprises 16 residues. Germline V lookup: CDR1 SEHNR, CDR2 FQNEAQ (reference sequence). The CDR3 loop reads CASSPVGTAAYEKLFF. The CDR3 bases are TGTGCCAGCAGCCCTGTAGGGACAGCAGCTTATGAAAAACTGTTTTTT. Drawing the rest from reference TRBV7-9 and TRBJ1-4, the complete variable domain is DTGVSQNPRHKITKRGQNVTFRCDPISEHNRLYWYRQTLGQGPEFLTYFQNEAQLEKSRLLSDRFSAERPKGSFSTLEIQRTEQGDSAMYLCASSPVGTAAYEKLFFGSGTQLSVL.

Only one count was recorded for this clone. The chain combines TRBV7-9 with TRBJ2-5; 8 nucleotides line up with TRBD1. CDR1 is SEHNR, CDR2 FQNEAQ, per germline (reference sequence). Trimming at V came to 5 bases and at J to 4 bases, leaving 3 bases not matched to a gene. The CDR3 sequence is 13 residues long. The DNA for the CDR3 is TGTGCCAGCAGCAGACAGGGGCGAGAGACCCAGTACTTC. It yields the protein CASSRQGRETQYF.

V usage is TRBV9 and J usage is TRBJ1-6; 9 bases align to TRBD1. J lost 8 bases, V lost 4 bases, and 7 bases had no gene match. The CDR3 is 15 amino acids. Per germline, CDR1 SGDLS and CDR2 YYNGEE. The CDR3 reads CASSPGQGKDSPLHF. CDR3 bases: TGTGCCAGCAGCCCAGGACAGGGGAAGGATTCACCCCTCCACTTT.

V and J are TRBV11-2 and TRBJ2-5; 9 positions agree with TRBD2. The CDR3 runs 15 residues. Per germline, CDR1 SGHAT and CDR2 FQNNGV. The trim removed 1 base at V and 5 bases at J, leaving 5 bases unmatched. DNA for the CDR3: TGTGCCAGCAGCTTAGGGCGGGGGGGAGTCGAGACCCAGTACTTC. Its translation: CASSLGRGGVETQYF.

V and J are TRBV28 and TRBJ2-2; TRBD2 aligns across 7 bases. The germline V gene encodes CDR1 MDHEN and CDR2 SYDVKM. There are 14 residues in the CDR3. The junction had 5 bases not matched to a gene; V was cut back by 6 bases and J by 4 bases. The CDR3: CASSLRTSTGELFF. Here the CDR3 DNA reads TGTGCCAGCAGCCTCCGGACTAGCACCGGGGAGCTGTTTTTT.

V and J are TRBV19 and TRBJ2-1; tentative D call: TRBD2 (7 bases). Germline V lookup: CDR1 LNHDA, CDR2 SQIVND (reference sequence). The CDR3 covers 12 residues. Between the trimmed V and J ends, which lost 3 bases and 12 bases, there was a span of 12 bases. CDR3 nucleotides: TGTGCCAGTAGTATGGGAGGGGGTAGGCAGTTCTTC. Residues: CASSMGGGRQFF.

The rearrangement uses TRBV18 and TRBJ2-2, with D tentatively TRBD1 (6 bases). V lost 2 bases and J lost 1, with 14 bases in between. The CDR3 runs to 17 residues. Germline V gene data show CDR1 as KGHSH and CDR2 as LQKENI. The DNA of the CDR3 is TGTGCCAGCTCACCATCGGTCACAGGGTGGAACACCGGGGAGCTGTTTTTT. This codes for CASSPSVTGWNTGELFF.

This sequence joins TRBV7-9 and TRBJ2-2, with a tentative D call TRBD2 (6 bases). The CDR3 runs to 12 residues. From germline, CDR1 is SEHNR and CDR2 FQNEAQ (reference sequence). CDR3 DNA sequence: TGTTCCAACGAGCGGGTCACCGGGGAGCTGTTTTTT. This translates into CSNERVTGELFF.

The chain carries TRBV19 and TRBJ1-5; 8 bases agree with TRBD1. Trimming at V came to 6 bases and at J to 2 bases, leaving 9 bases not matched to a gene. The CDR3 has 16 amino acids. Germline CDR1 reads LNHDA; CDR2 reads SQIVND (reference sequence). The CDR3 region has the DNA TGTGCCAGTAGCTCGCCCGGGACAGGTCGCAATCAGCCCCAGCATTTT. Translated, it gives CASSSPGTGRNQPQHF.

The V and J genes are TRBV7-9 and TRBJ1-4; D unclear. CDR1 and CDR2 from the germline V gene are SEHNR and FQNEAQ (reference sequence). Trimming cost V 1 base and J 8 bases, with 17 bases left between them. This CDR3 contains 16 residues. CDR3 DNA sequence: TGTGCCAGCAGCTTAGGCCTCGGGGAAGTTGGCGAAAAACTGTTTTTT. This codes for CASSLGLGEVGEKLFF.

The chain is built from TRBV30 and TRBJ1-6; possible D gene TRBD1, 6 bases. V gave up 5 bases and J gave up 11 bases, with 16 bases separating them. Germline loops: CDR1 GTSNPN, CDR2 SVGIG (reference sequence). The CDR3 contains 13 residues. The CDR3 loop reads CAWETGFGAPLHF. CDR3 in DNA: TGTGCCTGGGAAACAGGGTTTGGGGCACCCCTCCACTTT.

The chain carries TRBV28 and TRBJ2-5; a weak D match, TRBD2 (5 bases). The V gene's germline CDR1 is MDHEN and CDR2 SYDVKM. The CDR3 consists of 11 residues. V gave up 8 bases and J gave up 5 bases, with 9 bases separating them. The chain's CDR3 is CASARGETQYF. DNA of the CDR3: TGTGCCAGCGCCCGAGGGGAGACCCAGTACTTC.

V and J are TRBV19 and TRBJ1-2, with D possibly matching TRBD1 (5 bases). Germline CDR1 reads LNHDA; CDR2 reads SQIVND (reference sequence). Between the trimmed V and J ends, which lost 3 bases and 3 bases, there was a span of 14 bases. The CDR3 loop spans 15 amino acids. As DNA, the CDR3 is TGTGCCAGTAGTATCCAAACCCGGGACTACTATGGCTACACCTTC. Amino acids: CASSIQTRDYYGYTF.

This clone occurred a few times. The V call is TRBV10-2, the J call TRBJ2-3; 10 bases match TRBD2. The V and J ends lost 4 bases and 7 bases, in that order; junction bases with no gene match: 17. CDR3 length equals 18 residues. Germline CDR1 is WSHSY and CDR2 is SAAADI. In DNA, the CDR3 is TGCGCCAGCAGTGGCAGAAGTTCTAGCGGGAGTGGAAGAAATACGCAGTATTTT. It is translated as CASSGRSSSGSGRNTQYF.

This clone showed up many times. CDR3 amino acids: CASSETFKETQYF. CDR3 nucleotides: TGTGCCAGCAGCGAGACTTTCAAAGAGACCCAGTACTTC. This chain uses TRBV7-9 with TRBJ2-5, with unresolved D. CDR1 and CDR2 from the germline V gene are SEHNR and FQNEAQ (reference sequence). Trimming shortened V by 5 bases and J by 3 bases, and 10 bases separated the two germline ends. The CDR3 has 13 amino acids.

The chain carries TRBV6-5 and TRBJ1-2; TRBD1 matches at 7 bases. V lost 5 bases and J lost 8; bases outside the gene matches: 8. CDR3 length equals 13 residues. CDR1 is MNHEY, CDR2 SVGAGI, per germline. This CDR3 is CASSLHRGTGYTF. The CDR3, as DNA: TGTGCCAGCAGTCTCCACAGGGGCACCGGCTACACCTTC.

The gene calls are TRBV6-1 and TRBJ2-7, with D perhaps matching TRBD2 (5 bases). The CDR3 sequence is 13 residues long. V was trimmed by 2 bases and J by 4 bases, leaving 9 bases between them. Germline loops: CDR1 MNHNS, CDR2 SASEGT. This CDR3 is CASSEKIAYEQYV. For the CDR3, the DNA is TGTGCCAGCAGTGAAAAGATAGCGTACGAGCAGTACGTC.

The chain couples TRBV11-2 to TRBJ2-2; 9 nucleotides agree with TRBD1. From germline, CDR1 is SGHAT and CDR2 FQNNGV. The junction had 9 bases not matched to a gene; V was cut back by 5 bases and J by 2 bases. The CDR3 spans 17 residues. The CDR3 coding sequence is TGTGCCAGCAGCGCGCCGGGACAGGGTGTAAACACCGGGGAGCTGTTTTTT. This gives the protein CASSAPGQGVNTGELFF.